The source of this TCR beta chain is a study of OX40 agonist ivuxolimab in advanced cancers. About the study: Clinicians treated patients with ivuxolimab, an agonistic anti-OX40 (CD134) antibody. Findings and limits, study-wide: The study observed clonal expansion of CD4+ and CD8+ blood T cells by week 6 at 0.1 to 3.0 mg/kg.

Germline V CDR1 and CDR2: LNHDA, SQIVND (reference sequence). This CDR3 contains 15 residues. V shed 4 bases, J shed 3 bases, and the junction held 1 base outside the gene matches. In the case of this clone: The antigen is not known. A read error may explain this, as a much larger clone is one base away. Other DNA sequences in the sample encode the same CDR3.

The repertoire was sequenced with immunoSEQ multiplex PCR; TCRdb's copy has only in-frame clones and lacks some. The sample holds 9,500 to 15,000 clones, 80% seen once. This sequence joins TRBV19 and TRBJ2-1, with 12 bases lining up with TRBD2. The source material was CD4+ or CD8+ T cells sorted from blood, sampled in a trial of the OX40 agonist ivuxolimab. The TCR was taken from an adult with an advanced solid tumor such as melanoma, head and neck, liver or kidney cancer. As DNA, the CDR3 is TGTGCCAGTAGTAGGACTAGCGGGGACTACAATGAGCAGTTCTTC. Its protein is CASSRTSGDYNEQFF.